The 27 T cell receptor beta chains in this list originate from one sample, sequenced in a study of monozygotic twins with inflammatory bowel disease. TCRdb reprocessed the 5' RACE reads, with one entry per CDR3 protein and no DNA. In all, the sample yields some 450,000 distinct CDR3 sequences. The sample was blood. The receptors originated from a human donor with ulcerative colitis or Crohn's disease, or a healthy co-twin of an affected twin (not recorded which).

The chain combines TRBV20-1 with TRBJ2-7; TCRdb indicates TRBD1, and absent DNA this call remains unverified. CDR1 is DFQATT, CDR2 SNEGSKA, per germline (reference sequence). The CDR3 consists of 16 residues. CDR3 region: CSARDAGTGNFYEQYF.

The chain has TRBV6-1 and TRBJ2-2; TCRdb names TRBD2, which stays unverified in the absence of DNA. Per germline, CDR1 MNHNS and CDR2 SASEGT. The CDR3 totals 15 residues. The CDR3 reads CASRRGAATTGELFF.

This rearrangement joins TRBV6-5 to TRBJ2-3. The CDR3 spans 13 residues. CDR1 and CDR2 (germline): MNHEY, SVGAGI. The CDR3 loop is CASHTISTDTQYF.

The rearrangement uses TRBV28 and TRBJ2-7; the TCRdb call, TRBD2, lacks DNA for checking. The CDR3 is 16 residues long. CDR1 MDHEN and CDR2 SYDVKM come from the germline V gene. This CDR3 reads CASSSPRLLSSYEQYF.

The rearrangement uses TRBV5-1 and TRBJ2-3; TCRdb's D call, TRBD1, is unchecked because there is no DNA. Germline CDR1 SGHRS, CDR2 YFSETQ. This CDR3 region has 18 residues. CDR3 sequence reads: CASSYRGLRPDSTDTQYF.

The CDR3 spells CASSQVYGGSGSPLHF. This chain connects TRBV4-1 to TRBJ1-6. Germline-derived CDR1 and CDR2 are MGHRA and YSYEKL. CDR3 length equals 16 residues.

The V call is TRBV3-1, the J call TRBJ2-1; the D call of TRBD2 rests on TCRdb alone, since no DNA is present to check it. The CDR3 is 17 amino acids. The V gene's germline CDR1 is LGHDT and CDR2 YNNKEL (reference sequence). CDR3 residues: CASSSRSTSGAYNEQFF.

The rearrangement joins TRBV25-1 to TRBJ1-1. CDR1 is MGHDK, CDR2 SYGVNS, per germline. The CDR3 is 17 amino acids. The CDR3 here is CASSDPAAIGLNTEAFF.

The J gene is TRBJ2-1, the V gene TRBV28; the TCRdb call, TRBD2, lacks DNA for checking. CDR3 length: 12 residues. Germline V CDR1 and CDR2: MDHEN, SYDVKM. The chain's CDR3 is CASSLEGPEQFF.

The J gene is TRBJ2-2, the V gene TRBV12-3 or TRBV12-4; TCRdb outputs TRBD2, but without DNA this stays unchecked. CDR3 length equals 15 residues. The CDR3 sequence is CASSLARPSPGELFF.

The rearrangement links TRBV7-9 to TRBJ2-1. The CDR3 runs 14 residues. CDR1 is SEHNR and CDR2 is FQNEAQ in the germline V gene (reference sequence). This chain's CDR3 is CASSLVSEDNEQFF.

This chain links TRBV5-1 with TRBJ2-7. The CDR3 spans 14 residues. From germline, CDR1 is SGHRS and CDR2 YFSETQ. This chain's CDR3 is CASSPAILPKEQYF. The full variable domain, in which reference TRBV5-1 and TRBJ2-7 provide the parts outside the CDR3, is KAGVTQTPRYLIKTRGQQVTLSCSPISGHRSVSWYQQTPGQGLQFLFEYFSETQRNKGNFPGRFSGRQFSNSRSEMNVSTLELGDSALYLCASSPAILPKEQYFGPGTRLTVT.

This chain uses TRBV4-2 with TRBJ1-4; lacking DNA, the TRBD1 call made by TCRdb goes unchecked. In germline, CDR1 is LGHNA, CDR2 YNFKEQ. The length of the CDR3 is 15 residues. CDR3 in amino acids: CASSQDRGPNEKLFF.

The rearrangement joins TRBV9 to TRBJ2-7. Germline V gene sequence: CDR1 SGDLS, CDR2 YYNGEE. This CDR3 has 13 amino acids. The CDR3 region is CASSGQGSYEQYF.

The gene calls are TRBV29-1 and TRBJ1-3; TCRdb indicates TRBD1, and absent DNA this call remains unverified. Per germline, CDR1 SQVTM and CDR2 ANQGSEA. The CDR3 consists of 14 residues. The CDR3 region is CSVGGHDSGNTIYF.

The V call is TRBV12-3 or TRBV12-4, the J call TRBJ2-7; TCRdb indicates TRBD1, and absent DNA this call remains unverified. The CDR3 is 14 residues long. CDR3 residues: CASNPRGRGTEQYF.

V gene TRBV18 combines with J gene TRBJ1-5; TCRdb proposes TRBD1, but this gene call is untestable without DNA. The CDR3 covers 17 residues. CDR1 and CDR2 from the germline V gene are KGHSH and LQKENI. The CDR3 loop is CASSPDRGTVSYQPQHF.

V usage is TRBV5-1 and J usage is TRBJ2-7; TCRdb outputs TRBD2, but without DNA this stays unchecked. The length of the CDR3 is 16 residues. CDR1 SGHRS and CDR2 YFSETQ come from the germline V gene. CDR3 protein: CASSLVRTSGNYEQYF. The full variable domain, rest sourced from reference TRBV5-1 and TRBJ2-7, is KAGVTQTPRYLIKTRGQQVTLSCSPISGHRSVSWYQQTPGQGLQFLFEYFSETQRNKGNFPGRFSGRQFSNSRSEMNVSTLELGDSALYLCASSLVRTSGNYEQYFGPGTRLTVT.

This chain links TRBV6-6 with TRBJ2-1; TCRdb reports TRBD1, a call that lacks DNA to check it against. Germline V gene lookup returns CDR1 MNHNY and CDR2 SVGAGI (reference sequence). The CDR3 sequence is 13 residues long. The CDR3 spells CASNGQGFNEQFF.

The rearrangement uses TRBV27 and TRBJ2-1; TCRdb gives TRBD1 as the D gene, but with no DNA this cannot be confirmed. The CDR3 is made up of 16 amino acids. Germline CDR1 and CDR2: MNHEY and SMNVEV (reference sequence). This CDR3 reads CASTNLSRTRDNEQFF.

The CDR3 protein is CASSKTGAGDQPQHF. V gene TRBV6-1 combines with J gene TRBJ1-5; the D gene TCRdb calls, TRBD1, cannot be checked with no DNA. The V gene's germline CDR1 is MNHNS and CDR2 SASEGT. The CDR3 totals 15 residues.

The rearrangement joins TRBV5-1 to TRBJ2-2. Germline V gene lookup returns CDR1 SGHRS and CDR2 YFSETQ. The length of the CDR3 is 14 residues. CDR3 region: CASSSTWNTGELFF.

The chain combines TRBV5-1 with TRBJ1-1; the D call of TRBD1 rests on TCRdb alone, since no DNA is present to check it. The CDR3 length is 13 residues. CDR1 and CDR2 (germline): SGHRS, YFSETQ. CDR3 sequence reads: CASSLTGGPEAFF. Filled out from reference TRBV5-1 and TRBJ1-1, the complete variable domain reads KAGVTQTPRYLIKTRGQQVTLSCSPISGHRSVSWYQQTPGQGLQFLFEYFSETQRNKGNFPGRFSGRQFSNSRSEMNVSTLELGDSALYLCASSLTGGPEAFFGQGTRLTVV.

The V call is TRBV29-1, the J call TRBJ1-2. The CDR3 runs 16 residues. Looked up from germline, CDR1 is SQVTM and CDR2 is ANQGSEA. CDR3 loop: CSVEDASRAAFDGYTF.

This chain's CDR3 is CSVEEGAEQYF. This rearrangement joins TRBV29-1 to TRBJ2-7. In germline, CDR1 is SQVTM, CDR2 ANQGSEA. The CDR3 extends over 11 amino acids.

The chain links TRBV6-2 or TRBV6-3 to TRBJ1-5. The CDR3 is made up of 12 amino acids. Germline assignment: CDR1 MNHEY and CDR2 SVGEGT. CDR3 loop: CASSWSGTPQHF.

The rearrangement uses TRBV5-4 and TRBJ2-3; TCRdb calls TRBD2, which cannot be checked without DNA. This CDR3 contains 18 residues. CDR1 is SGHNT, CDR2 YYREEE, per germline (reference sequence). The CDR3 loop reads CASSLGTSGRLSADTQYF.